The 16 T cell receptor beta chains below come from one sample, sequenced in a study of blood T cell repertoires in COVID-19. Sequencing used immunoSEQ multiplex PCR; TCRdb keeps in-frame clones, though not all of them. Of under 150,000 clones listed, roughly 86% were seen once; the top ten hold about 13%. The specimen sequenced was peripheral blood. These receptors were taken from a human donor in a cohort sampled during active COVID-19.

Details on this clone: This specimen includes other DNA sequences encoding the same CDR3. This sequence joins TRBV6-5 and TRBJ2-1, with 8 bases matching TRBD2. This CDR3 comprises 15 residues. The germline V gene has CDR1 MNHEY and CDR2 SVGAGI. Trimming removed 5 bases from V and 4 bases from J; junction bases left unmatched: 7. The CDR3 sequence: CASSPSGGLYNEQFF. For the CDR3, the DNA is TGTGCCAGCAGTCCGTCGGGGGGGCTTTACAATGAGCAGTTCTTC.

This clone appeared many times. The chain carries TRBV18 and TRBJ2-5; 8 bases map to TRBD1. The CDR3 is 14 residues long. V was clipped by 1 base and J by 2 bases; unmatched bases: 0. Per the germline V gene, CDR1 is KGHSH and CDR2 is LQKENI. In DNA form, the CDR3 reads TGTGCCAGCTCACCACGGGACAGGCAAGAGACCCAGTACTTC. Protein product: CASSPRDRQETQYF.

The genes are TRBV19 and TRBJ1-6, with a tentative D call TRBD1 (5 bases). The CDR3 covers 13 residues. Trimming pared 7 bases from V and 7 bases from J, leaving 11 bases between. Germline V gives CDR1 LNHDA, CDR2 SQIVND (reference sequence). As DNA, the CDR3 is TGTGCCAGTAAAGACAGCCGGAATTCACCCCTCCACTTT. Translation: CASKDSRNSPLHF.

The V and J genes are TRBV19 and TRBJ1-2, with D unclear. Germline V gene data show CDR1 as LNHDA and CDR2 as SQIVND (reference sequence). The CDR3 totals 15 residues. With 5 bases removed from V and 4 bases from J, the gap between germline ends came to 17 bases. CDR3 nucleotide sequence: TGTGCCAGTAGTCCCATCTTGCAGGTTTCCTATGGCTACACCTTC. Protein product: CASSPILQVSYGYTF.

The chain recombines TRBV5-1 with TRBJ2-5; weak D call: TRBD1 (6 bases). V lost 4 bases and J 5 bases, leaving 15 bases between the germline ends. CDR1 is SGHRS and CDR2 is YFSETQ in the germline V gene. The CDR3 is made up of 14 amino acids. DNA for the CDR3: TGCGCCAGCAGCCCCGGACAGCTCGGGGAGACCCAGTACTTC. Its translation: CASSPGQLGETQYF. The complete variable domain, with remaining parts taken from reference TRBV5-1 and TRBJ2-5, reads KAGVTQTPRYLIKTRGQQVTLSCSPISGHRSVSWYQQTPGQGLQFLFEYFSETQRNKGNFPGRFSGRQFSNSRSEMNVSTLELGDSALYLCASSPGQLGETQYFGPGTRLLVL.

The CDR3 DNA sequence: TGTGCAAGTCGCCGTATCGGGGGACGGAAACTGTTTTTT. Residues: CASRRIGGRKLFF. V gene TRBV12-2 combines with J gene TRBJ1-4. TRBV12-2 is shown as a pseudogene. The CDR3 totals 13 residues.

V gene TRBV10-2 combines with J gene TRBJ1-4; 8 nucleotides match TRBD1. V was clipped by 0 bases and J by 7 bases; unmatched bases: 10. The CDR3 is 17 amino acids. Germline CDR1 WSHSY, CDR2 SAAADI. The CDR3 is CASSESGTGGAGEKLFF. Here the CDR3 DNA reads TGCGCCAGCAGTGAGTCAGGCACAGGGGGGGCAGGTGAAAAACTGTTTTTT.

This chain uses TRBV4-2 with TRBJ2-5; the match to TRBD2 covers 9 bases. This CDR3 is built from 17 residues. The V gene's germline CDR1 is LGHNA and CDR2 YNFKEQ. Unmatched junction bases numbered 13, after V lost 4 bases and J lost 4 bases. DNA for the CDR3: TGTGCCAGCAGCCTCGGCTCGGGGCGGGGGGGAGCAGAGACCCAGTACTTC. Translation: CASSLGSGRGGAETQYF.

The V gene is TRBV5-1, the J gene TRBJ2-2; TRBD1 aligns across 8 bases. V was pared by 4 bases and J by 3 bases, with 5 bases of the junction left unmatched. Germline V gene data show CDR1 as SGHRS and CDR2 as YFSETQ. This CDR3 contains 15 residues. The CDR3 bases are TGCGCCAGCAGCCAGACAGGGGCGCACACCGGGGAGCTGTTTTTT. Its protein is CASSQTGAHTGELFF. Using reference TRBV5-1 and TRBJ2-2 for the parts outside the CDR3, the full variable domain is KAGVTQTPRYLIKTRGQQVTLSCSPISGHRSVSWYQQTPGQGLQFLFEYFSETQRNKGNFPGRFSGRQFSNSRSEMNVSTLELGDSALYLCASSQTGAHTGELFFGEGSRLTVL.

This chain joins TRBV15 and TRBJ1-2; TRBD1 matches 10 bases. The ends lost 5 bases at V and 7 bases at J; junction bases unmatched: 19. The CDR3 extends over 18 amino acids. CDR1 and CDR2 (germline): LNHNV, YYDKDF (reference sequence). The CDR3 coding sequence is TGTGCCACCAGCGGTCGAATCCGGGACAGGGGTGAGGGGTTTGGCTACACCTTC. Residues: CATSGRIRDRGEGFGYTF. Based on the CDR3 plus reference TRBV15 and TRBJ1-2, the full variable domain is DAMVIQNPRYQVTQFGKPVTLSCSQTLNHNVMYWYQQKSSQAPKLLFHYYDKDFNNEADTPDNFQSRRPNTSFCFLDIRSPGLGDTAMYLCATSGRIRDRGEGFGYTFGSGTRLTVV.

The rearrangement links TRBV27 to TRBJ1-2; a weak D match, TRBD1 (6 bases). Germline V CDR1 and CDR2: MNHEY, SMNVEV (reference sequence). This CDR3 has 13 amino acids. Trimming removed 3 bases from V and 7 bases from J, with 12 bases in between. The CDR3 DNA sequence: TGTGCCAGCAGTTTTGGGGGGGCAGGTGGCTACACCTTC. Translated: CASSFGGAGGYTF.

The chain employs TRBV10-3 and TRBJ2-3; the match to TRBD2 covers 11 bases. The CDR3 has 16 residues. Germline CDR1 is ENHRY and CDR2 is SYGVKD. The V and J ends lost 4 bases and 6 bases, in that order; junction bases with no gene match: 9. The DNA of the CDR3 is TGTGCCATCAGTGGGAATAGCGGGGGGGCCGGGGATACGCAGTATTTT. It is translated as CAISGNSGGAGDTQYF.

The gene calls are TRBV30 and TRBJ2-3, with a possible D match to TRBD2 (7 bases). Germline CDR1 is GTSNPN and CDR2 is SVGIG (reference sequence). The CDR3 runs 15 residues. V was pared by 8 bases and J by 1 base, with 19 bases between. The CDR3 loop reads CAQEGGGAGTDTQYF. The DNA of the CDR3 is TGTGCCCAAGAAGGGGGGGGCGCCGGCACAGATACGCAGTATTTT.

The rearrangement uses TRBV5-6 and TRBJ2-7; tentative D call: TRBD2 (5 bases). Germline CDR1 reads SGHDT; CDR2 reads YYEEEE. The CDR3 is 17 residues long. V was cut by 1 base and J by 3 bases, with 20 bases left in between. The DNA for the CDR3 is TGTGCCAGCAGCTTGCTCACTGGAGGCCCCCTAGACTACGAGCAGTACTTC. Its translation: CASSLLTGGPLDYEQYF.

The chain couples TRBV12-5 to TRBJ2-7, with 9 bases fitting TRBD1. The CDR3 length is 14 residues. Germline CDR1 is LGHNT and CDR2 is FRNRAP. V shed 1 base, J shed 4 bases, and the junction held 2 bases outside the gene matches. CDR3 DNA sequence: TGTGCTAGTGGTTTGGGGACAGGGGCGTACGAGCAGTACTTC. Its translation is CASGLGTGAYEQYF. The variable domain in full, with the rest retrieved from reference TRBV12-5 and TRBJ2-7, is DARVTQTPRHKVTEMGQEVTMRCQPILGHNTVFWYRQTMMQGLELLAYFRNRAPLDDSGMPKDRFSAEMPDATLATLKIQPSEPRDSAVYFCASGLGTGAYEQYFGPGTRLTVT.

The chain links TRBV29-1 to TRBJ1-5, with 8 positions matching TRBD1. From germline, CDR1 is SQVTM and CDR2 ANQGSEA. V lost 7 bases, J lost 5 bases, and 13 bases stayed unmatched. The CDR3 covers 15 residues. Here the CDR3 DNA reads TGCAGCGCTATCCTCGGGACAGGCGTTTATCAGCCCCAGCATTTT. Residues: CSAILGTGVYQPQHF.